This T cell receptor (beta chain) was recovered during a study of OX40 agonist ivuxolimab in advanced cancers. V dropped 1 base and J dropped 11 bases, with 17 bases sitting between them. The CDR3 length is 14 residues. CDR1 and CDR2 from the germline V gene are LGHNA and YNFKEQ. Study-wide results and limits: In the 0.1-3.0 mg/kg groups, partial responders showed among the lowest expansion.

Profiled with immunoSEQ multiplex PCR; TCRdb holds only in-frame clones, not every one. The profile shows 40,000 to 50,000 clones, about 86% of them singletons. Worth noting for this clone: The antigen is undetermined.

Sample: CD4+ or CD8+ T cells sorted from blood, taken in a trial of the OX40 agonist ivuxolimab. This chain joins TRBV4-2 and TRBJ1-1; D uncertain. This receptor was obtained from an adult with an advanced solid tumor such as melanoma, head and neck, liver or kidney cancer. As DNA, the CDR3 is TGTGCCAGCAGCCAAGTGCCCAGCTCATTGAATGCTTTCTTT. This gives the protein CASSQVPSSLNAFF.